The T cell receptor beta chain described here comes from a study of blood T cell repertoires in COVID-19. Whole-study context: Sources were T cells, B-cell-depleted T cells, or PBMCs; the material itself was cDNA or gDNA.

Trimming left V 9 bases short and J 3 bases short, with 17 bases between. CDR1 and CDR2 from the germline V gene are SEHNR and FQNEAQ (reference sequence). The CDR3 is 14 amino acids. This clone was seen a single time. Original processing methods: Amplification from reference gene primers served as the basis for estimated nucleated cell counts. Clones were read by immunoSEQ multiplex PCR, and TCRdb kept only the in-frame ones, dropping some. The V and J calls and clone size were taken over from that table, and D and trimming were inferred from the DNA. The sample includes around 170,000 clones, about 88% of them seen just once.

The specimen was peripheral blood. The chain links TRBV7-9 to TRBJ1-2; D ambiguous. This receptor was identified in a woman under 40 with active or convalescent COVID-19. CDR3 bases: TGTGCCAGTACTAGCCGGGATGGGCACTATGGCTACACCTTC. As protein: CASTSRDGHYGYTF.